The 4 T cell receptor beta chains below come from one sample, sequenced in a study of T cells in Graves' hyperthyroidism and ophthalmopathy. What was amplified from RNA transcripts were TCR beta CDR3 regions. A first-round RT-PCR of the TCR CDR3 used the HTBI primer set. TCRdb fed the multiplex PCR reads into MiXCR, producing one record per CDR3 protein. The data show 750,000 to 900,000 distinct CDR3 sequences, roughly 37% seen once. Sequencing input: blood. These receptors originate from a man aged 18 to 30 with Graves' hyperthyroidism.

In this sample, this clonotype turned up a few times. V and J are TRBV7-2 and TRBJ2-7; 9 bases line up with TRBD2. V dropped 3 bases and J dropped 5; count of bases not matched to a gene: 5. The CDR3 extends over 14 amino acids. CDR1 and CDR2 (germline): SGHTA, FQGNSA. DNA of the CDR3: TGTGCCAGCAGCTTGAGCGGGAGGAACAACGAGCAGTACTTC. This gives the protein CASSLSGRNNEQYF.

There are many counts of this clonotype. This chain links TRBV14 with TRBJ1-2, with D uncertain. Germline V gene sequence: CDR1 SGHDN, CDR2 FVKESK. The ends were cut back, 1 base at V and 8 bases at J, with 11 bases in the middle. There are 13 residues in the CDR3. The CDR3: CASSQVLAEGYTF. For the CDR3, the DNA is TGTGCCAGCAGCCAAGTTCTCGCCGAGGGCTACACCTTC.

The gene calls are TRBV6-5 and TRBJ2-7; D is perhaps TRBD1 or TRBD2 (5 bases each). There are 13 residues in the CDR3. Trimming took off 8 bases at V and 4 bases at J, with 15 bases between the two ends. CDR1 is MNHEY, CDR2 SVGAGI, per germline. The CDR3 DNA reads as TGTGCCAGCTCCGGGACGATGGAGTACGAGCAGTACTTC. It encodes CASSGTMEYEQYF.

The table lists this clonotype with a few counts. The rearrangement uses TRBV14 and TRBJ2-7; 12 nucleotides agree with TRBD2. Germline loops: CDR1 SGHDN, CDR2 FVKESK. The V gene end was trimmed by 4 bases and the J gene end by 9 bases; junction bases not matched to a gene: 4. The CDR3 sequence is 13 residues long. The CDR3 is CASSPTSGRRQYF. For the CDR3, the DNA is TGTGCCAGCAGCCCCACTAGCGGGAGGAGGCAGTACTTC.